This TCR beta chain was found in a study of blood T cell repertoires in COVID-19. Germline-derived CDR1 and CDR2 are KGHSH and LQKENI. CDR3 length: 15 residues. The ends were cut back, 3 bases at V and 4 bases at J, with 13 bases in the middle. This table comes from immunoSEQ multiplex PCR, and its TCRdb copy is limited to in-frame clones, with some not included. Here the sample spans 150,000 to 200,000 clones, approximately 88% being singletons. The chain employs TRBV18 and TRBJ1-3, with a tentative D call TRBD1 (6 bases). Specimen: peripheral blood. This receptor was taken from a woman older than 75 with active or convalescent COVID-19. The CDR3 nucleotides are TGTGCCAGCTCACCTCCGACAGGTCTCGGAAACACCATATATTTT. It translates to CASSPPTGLGNTIYF.